The rows below give T cell receptor beta chains drawn from one sample of a study of TIL therapy for anti-PD-1-resistant metastatic lung cancer. Produced via immunoSEQ multiplex PCR; TCRdb's table is partial and in-frame only. Found here are some 90,000 clones, about three fifths of them singletons; the top ten hold about a tenth. Here the sequenced sample was tumor tissue, taken at baseline. These receptors were taken from a person aged 25-79 years with non-small cell lung cancer. Each CDR3 is given with its conserved first and last residue. Fields, in order: J gene, D gene, clone size, V gene, CDR3 DNA, CDR3 protein. A D gene is named only where the DNA matches it firmly. Part of the rows lack a size; the others show once, few, many or a class for expanded clones.

>TRBJ1-1|.|.|TRBV28
TGTGCCAGCACCCCGACAGGAAGGTCGCTAAACACTGAAGCTTTCTTT
CASTPTGRSLNTEAFF
>TRBJ2-3|TRBD2|few|TRBV11-2
TGTGCCAGCAGCCAAATAGCGGGGGATACGCAGTATTTT
CASSQIAGDTQYF
>TRBJ2-7|.|.|TRBV18
TGTGCCAGCTCACCAAAAGGGAACTACGAGCAGTACTTC
CASSPKGNYEQYF
>TRBJ2-3|.|.|TRBV5-4
TGTGCCAGCCGCGCAGTTACATCCACAGATACGCAGTATTTT
CASRAVTSTDTQYF
>TRBJ2-7|TRBD1|many|TRBV5-6
TGTGCCAGCTCCCTGGCCCAGGGGGCTATAGGGTACGAGCAGTACTTC
CASSLAQGAIGYEQYF
>TRBJ1-2|.|.|TRBV6-2/TRBV6-3
TGTGCCAGCACCCCCTCGATCAGGAGTGGCTACACCTTC
CASTPSIRSGYTF
>TRBJ2-7|.|few|TRBV28
TGTGCCAGCCAACGGGGCGTCTCCTACGAGCAGTACTTC
CASQRGVSYEQYF
>TRBJ2-5|TRBD1|.|TRBV6-2/TRBV6-3
TGTGCCAGCAGTTACGACAGGGTTGCCCGAGAGACCCAGTACTTC
CASSYDRVARETQYF
>TRBJ2-7|TRBD1|many|TRBV5-1
TGCGCCAGCAGCTCCCGGGACAGCTACGAGCAGTACTTC
CASSSRDSYEQYF
>TRBJ2-3|.|.|TRBV29-1
TGCAGCGTTGGTTTTACAGATACGCAGTATTTT
CSVGFTDTQYF
>TRBJ1-2|.|.|TRBV7-2
TGTGCCAGCAGCTTAGTGCGGGGATCGGGTGGCTACACCTTC
CASSLVRGSGGYTF
>TRBJ2-3|.|.|TRBV18
TGTGCCAGCTCACCCCTCGGTGAGGGGGCGGGGGATACGCAGTATTTT
CASSPLGEGAGDTQYF
>TRBJ1-1|.|.|TRBV19
TGTGCCAGTAGTATGGCTAGAGGGGCGAGTTCGGGCACTGAAGCTTTCTTT
CASSMARGASSGTEAFF
>TRBJ1-1|TRBD1|.|TRBV7-3
TGTGCCAGCAGCTCTACAGGGGGCTCTGGTGAAGCTTTCTTT
CASSSTGGSGEAFF
>TRBJ1-1|.|.|TRBV28
TGTGCCAGCAGTTCAACAGGGATTTCTGAAGCTTTCTTT
CASSSTGISEAFF
>TRBJ1-2|.|few|TRBV4-1
TGCGCCAGCAGCCTACCTGGACAGTATGGCTACACCTTC
CASSLPGQYGYTF
>TRBJ2-5|.|.|TRBV29-1
TGCAGCTCCCGAGGACGGAACCTCCAAGAGACCCAGTACTTC
CSSRGRNLQETQYF
>TRBJ2-3|.|.|TRBV7-9
TGTGCCAGCAGCTTAGGACTAGATACGCAGTATTTT
CASSLGLDTQYF
>TRBJ1-4|.|few|TRBV3-1/TRBV3-2
TGTGCCAGCAGCCAAGGAGGGACACCCAGTGAAAAACTGTTTTTT
CASSQGGTPSEKLFF
>TRBJ1-1|.|.|TRBV18
TGTGCCAGCTCACCCCTACAGGGGAACACTGAAGCTTTCTTT
CASSPLQGNTEAFF
>TRBJ1-2|.|.|TRBV5-6
TGTGCCAGCATCACCCTCCAGGGAGGAACCTTCAACTTC
CASITLQGGTFNF
>TRBJ2-2|.|once|TRBV6-5
TGTGCCAGCAGTTCCTTCTGGGACTTAAACACCGGGGAGCTGTTTTTT
CASSSFWDLNTGELFF
>TRBJ1-6|.|medium-sized|TRBV30
TGTGCCTCCCGGAAACAGGGAAGCTCCTATAATTCACCCCTCCACTTT
CASRKQGSSYNSPLHF
>TRBJ2-1|TRBD2|.|TRBV29-1
TGCAGCGTTGTGCCTAGCGGGAGGGCCCGGGATGAGCAGTTCTTC
CSVVPSGRARDEQFF
>TRBJ1-6|TRBD1|few|TRBV11-1
TGTGCCAGCAGCAGGACAGGGGCCCGGGGGTCCTCACCCCTCCACTTT
CASSRTGARGSSPLHF
>TRBJ2-1|TRBD2|medium-sized|TRBV30
TGTGCCTGGAGGGGAGCGGGGGGGCCGAATGGTGAGCAGTTCTTC
CAWRGAGGPNGEQFF
>TRBJ1-2|TRBD1|once|TRBV7-2
TGTGCCAGCAGCTTACAGGGGGCGCTGGGCTACACCTTC
CASSLQGALGYTF
>TRBJ2-3|.|few|TRBV7-6
TGTGCCAGCAGCTCCACAGATACGCAGTATTTT
CASSSTDTQYF
>TRBJ2-7|TRBD2|.|TRBV18
TGTGCCAGCTCACCCGGCGGGAGTGGCTCCTACGAGCAGTACTTC
CASSPGGSGSYEQYF
>TRBJ2-7|TRBD2|.|TRBV5-1
TGCGCCAGCAGCTTAGGCGGGGGGTTGATATTAGAGCAGTACTTC
CASSLGGGLILEQYF
>TRBJ1-2|TRBD1|.|TRBV27
TGTGCCAGCAGTCCTCCGGGGACAGGGAATTACGGTGGCTACACCTTC
CASSPPGTGNYGGYTF
>TRBJ2-1|.|.|TRBV3-1/TRBV3-2
TGTGCCAGCAGCCAGAGGATAACCGGGTCCTACAATGAGCAGTTCTTC
CASSQRITGSYNEQFF
>TRBJ2-5|TRBD2|few|TRBV19
TGTGCCAGTAGTCCCATCGGGGGGGCAGCACGGGAGACCCAGTACTTC
CASSPIGGAARETQYF
>TRBJ2-2|.|.|TRBV6-5
TGTGCCAGCAGTTACTCTTACAGGGTGGACACCGGGGAGCTGTTTTTT
CASSYSYRVDTGELFF
>TRBJ2-7|.|.|TRBV12-2
TGTGCAAGTCGCTCCCTTCCCCCCTATTACGAGCAGTACTTC
CASRSLPPYYEQYF
>TRBJ2-5|TRBD1|.|TRBV28
TGTGCCAGCAGTAGGGGACAGTCCCAAGAGACCCAGTACTTC
CASSRGQSQETQYF
>TRBJ2-3|.|.|TRBV7-3
TGTGCCAGCAAACTTAACGTCCTCACAGATACGCAGTATTTT
CASKLNVLTDTQYF
>TRBJ2-7|TRBD2|.|TRBV3-1/TRBV3-2
TGTGCCAGCAGCCCGGGGAGGGCCGGTAATAACGAGCAGTACTTC
CASSPGRAGNNEQYF
>TRBJ1-5|TRBD1|.|TRBV3-1/TRBV3-2
TGTGCCAGCAGCCAGGGGACAGGGAGCAATCAGCCCCAGCATTTT
CASSQGTGSNQPQHF
>TRBJ1-5|TRBD1|.|TRBV19
TGTGCCAGTAGTCCCCATCGGGGGGCCAGGGGGAATCAGCCCCAGCATTTT
CASSPHRGARGNQPQHF
>TRBJ2-2|TRBD2|.|TRBV2
TGTGCCAGCAGTGAACGTAGCGGGATTCCCGGGGAGCTGTTTTTT
CASSERSGIPGELFF
>TRBJ1-2|.|.|TRBV7-2
TGTGCCAGCAGCTTTCCCGGACAGCTCTATGGCTACACCTTC
CASSFPGQLYGYTF
>TRBJ2-5|.|once|TRBV6-6
TGTGCCAGCAGTCACGCGGGAATCAGGGAGACCCAGTACTTC
CASSHAGIRETQYF
>TRBJ1-2|TRBD1|.|TRBV11-2
TGTGCCAGCAGTCGCCCGGGACAGAGTAACTATGGCTACACCTTC
CASSRPGQSNYGYTF
>TRBJ1-5|.|once|TRBV28
TGTGCCAGCAGTTTTCCTGACATAGATAGCAATCAGCCCCAGCATTTT
CASSFPDIDSNQPQHF
>TRBJ2-1|TRBD2|.|TRBV7-9
TGTGCCAGCAGCTTGGGTGGGACAGCGGGGGGACACAATGAGCAGTTCTTC
CASSLGGTAGGHNEQFF
>TRBJ1-1|.|.|TRBV5-4
TGTGCCAGCAGCCCCCGTGCAGGCGGAGGCACTGAAGCTTTCTTT
CASSPRAGGGTEAFF
>TRBJ2-2|.|.|TRBV19
TGTGCCAGCACGGGACTTTACACCGGGGAGCTGTTTTTT
CASTGLYTGELFF
>TRBJ2-7|.|.|TRBV5-5
TGTGCCAGCAGCTTGGCCGCAGCGAGCCTTTCCTACGAGCAGTACTTC
CASSLAAASLSYEQYF
>TRBJ2-2|.|many|TRBV5-1
TGCGCCAGCAGGTATGGACAGAACACCGGGGAGCTGTTTTTT
CASRYGQNTGELFF
>TRBJ2-1|.|.|TRBV14
TGTGCCAGCAGCCAAGATAGGGGGGGGCCCCAGTTCTTC
CASSQDRGGPQFF
>TRBJ1-3|.|.|TRBV5-6
TGTGCCAGCAGCTTGAGCGGGGCTGGAAACACCATATATTTT
CASSLSGAGNTIYF
>TRBJ2-6|TRBD1|.|TRBV6-6
TGTGCCAGCAGTCCCGACAGGGTTCACTCTGGGGCCAACGTCCTGACTTTC
CASSPDRVHSGANVLTF
>TRBJ2-2|.|.|TRBV15
TGTGCCACCAGGGGAAGCGCGAACACCGGGGAGCTGTTTTTT
CATRGSANTGELFF
>TRBJ1-3|.|.|TRBV10-3
TGTGCCATCAGTGAGTTCGTTATCTCTGGAAACACCATATATTTT
CAISEFVISGNTIYF
>TRBJ1-3|.|.|TRBV18
TGTGCCAGCTCACCCACCGGGACATCCCACACCATATATTTT
CASSPTGTSHTIYF
>TRBJ2-7|TRBD2|once|TRBV7-8
TGTGCCAGCAGCTTACGGCTAGCGGAGATCTACGAGCAGTACTTC
CASSLRLAEIYEQYF